Listed here are 7 T cell receptor beta chains from one sample, sequenced in a study of blood T cell repertoires in COVID-19. Profiled with immunoSEQ multiplex PCR; TCRdb holds only in-frame clones, not every one. The sample carries approximately 110,000 clones, 70% to 75% recorded once. Sequencing input: peripheral blood. The receptors stem from a man aged 80 or over with COVID-19, enrolled during active disease.

This clone has a handful of counts. Other DNA sequences from this sample encode an identical CDR3 as well. The gene calls are TRBV9 and TRBJ1-5, with unresolved D. CDR3 length equals 14 residues. CDR1 is SGDLS and CDR2 is YYNGEE in the germline V gene. The V end lost 2 bases, the J end lost 4 bases, and 10 bases lay between the germline ends. CDR3: CASSVGDSNQPQHF. For the CDR3, the DNA is TGTGCCAGCAGCGTCGGGGATTCTAATCAGCCCCAGCATTTT.

The chain employs TRBV11-3 and TRBJ2-3; 7 bases are shared with TRBD2. The junction had 5 bases not matched to a gene; V was cut back by 1 base and J by 4 bases. CDR3 length: 15 residues. Per the germline V gene, CDR1 is SGHNT and CDR2 is YENEEA. CDR3 loop: CASSLGGRIADTQYF. The CDR3 DNA sequence: TGTGCCAGCAGCTTAGGCGGGAGAATCGCAGATACGCAGTATTTT.

The chain combines TRBV2 with TRBJ1-1; D is unclear. The germline V gene has CDR1 SNHLY and CDR2 FYNNEI. This CDR3 has 14 residues. V lost 5 bases, J lost 1 base, and 11 bases lay in between. The CDR3 loop is CASSIEPRNTEAFF. CDR3 DNA: TGTGCCAGCAGTATAGAACCGAGGAACACTGAAGCTTTCTTT.

This chain connects TRBV6-5 to TRBJ1-5; D is undetermined. Germline V CDR1 and CDR2: MNHEY, SVGAGI. The CDR3 is made up of 13 amino acids. Trimming took 5 bases from V and 6 from J, leaving 11 bases between them. The CDR3 region is CASSPPPGQPQHF. CDR3 in DNA: TGTGCCAGCAGTCCCCCGCCCGGTCAGCCCCAGCATTTT.

The genes are TRBV13 and TRBJ2-3; 9 nucleotides align to TRBD1. V lost 3 bases, J lost 4 bases, and 2 bases stayed unmatched. There are 14 residues in the CDR3. Germline lookup yields CDR1 PRHDT and CDR2 FYEKMQ (reference sequence). The DNA for the CDR3 is TGTGCCAGCAGCTTGGGACAGGGAGCAGATACGCAGTATTTT. Amino acid sequence: CASSLGQGADTQYF.

This clone occurred once. The rearrangement links TRBV7-8 to TRBJ1-1; D gene uncertain. The ends were cut back, 3 bases at V and 2 bases at J, with 13 bases in the middle. CDR1 is SGHVS, CDR2 FQNEAQ, per germline. CDR3 length equals 15 residues. The CDR3 DNA reads TGTGCCAGCAGCTTCGGAGCATCCTATAACACTGAAGCTTTCTTT. Its translation is CASSFGASYNTEAFF.

The chain employs TRBV18 and TRBJ2-1, with 7 bases aligning to TRBD2. The CDR3 is 16 residues long. CDR1 is KGHSH, CDR2 LQKENI, per germline. Losses at the gene ends were 3 bases for V and 5 bases for J; bases not matched to a gene: 10. CDR3 loop: CASSPRDWGGNNEQFF. DNA for the CDR3: TGTGCCAGCTCACCCCGGGACTGGGGAGGGAACAATGAGCAGTTCTTC.